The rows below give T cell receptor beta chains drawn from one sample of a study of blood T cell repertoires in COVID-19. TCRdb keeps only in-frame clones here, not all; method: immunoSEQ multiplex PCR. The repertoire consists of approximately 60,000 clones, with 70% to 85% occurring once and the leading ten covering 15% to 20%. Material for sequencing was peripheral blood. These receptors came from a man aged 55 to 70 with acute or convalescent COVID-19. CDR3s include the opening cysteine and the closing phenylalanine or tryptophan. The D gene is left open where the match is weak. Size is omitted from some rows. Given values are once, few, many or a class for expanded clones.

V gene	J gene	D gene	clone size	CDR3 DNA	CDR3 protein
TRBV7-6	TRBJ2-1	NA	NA	TGTGCCAGCAGCCTGCTGGAGCGGGCCGTTTACAATGAGCAGTTCTTC	CASSLLERAVYNEQFF
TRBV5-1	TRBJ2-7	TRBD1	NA	TGCGCCAGCAGCTCACAGGGGAACGAGCAGTACTTC	CASSSQGNEQYF
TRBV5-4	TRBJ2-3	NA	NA	TGTGCCAGCAGCGGTACAACAGATACGCAGTATTTT	CASSGTTDTQYF
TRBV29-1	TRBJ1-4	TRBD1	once	TGCAGCGTCGCAGGGGGCAGGAATGAAAAACTGTTTTTT	CSVAGGRNEKLFF
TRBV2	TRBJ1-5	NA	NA	TGTGCCAGCAGAGACTCCCAGGGGCGAAGCAATCAGCCCCAGCATTTT	CASRDSQGRSNQPQHF
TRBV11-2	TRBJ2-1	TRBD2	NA	TGTGCCAGCAGCTTAGGGCTAGCGGGAGGCAATGAGCAGTTCTTC	CASSLGLAGGNEQFF
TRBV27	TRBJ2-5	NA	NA	TGTGCCAGCAGCCCGAGGGGGGAGACCCAGTACTTC	CASSPRGETQYF
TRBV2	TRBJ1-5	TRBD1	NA	TGTGCCAGCAGTCACACGGGACAGCCCAATCAGCCCCAGCATTTT	CASSHTGQPNQPQHF
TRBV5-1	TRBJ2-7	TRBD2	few	TGCGCCAGCTCGAGGACTAGCGGTCCACACGAGCAGTACTTC	CASSRTSGPHEQYF
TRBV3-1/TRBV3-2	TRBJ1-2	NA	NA	TGTGCCAGCAGCCAAGATCGGGTAGGCTACACCTTC	CASSQDRVGYTF
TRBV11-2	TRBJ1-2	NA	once	TGTGCCAGCAGCTATCATGGTAGCGTCTATGGCTACACCTTC	CASSYHGSVYGYTF
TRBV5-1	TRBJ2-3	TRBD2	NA	TGCGCCAGCAGCCCAGCGGGAGTAGAAGATACGCAGTATTTT	CASSPAGVEDTQYF
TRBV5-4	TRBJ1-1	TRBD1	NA	TGTGCCAGCAGCCGGGGGACAGTTGAAGCTTTCTTT	CASSRGTVEAFF
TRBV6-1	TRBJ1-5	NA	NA	TGTGCCAGCAGGGCCCATGATTACAATCAGCCCCAGCATTTT	CASRAHDYNQPQHF